This entry lists 29 T cell receptor beta chains sequenced from one sample in a study of spatial heterogeneity in lung cancer. Time point here: sample taken at primary tumor resection. TCRdb re-analysed the 5' RACE reads in MiXCR, keeping a single row per CDR3 protein. Altogether fewer than 65,000 distinct CDR3 sequences are present, about 6.6% being singletons, with the ten largest covering around 15%. The sequences come from PBMCs, collected at surgery. Every receptor here comes from a female donor with early-stage non-small cell lung cancer.

This clonotype was counted at least ten times. The chain carries TRBV10-3 and TRBJ2-7; D may be TRBD1 or TRBD2 (5 bases each). The CDR3 is 15 amino acids. The germline gives CDR1 ENHRY, CDR2 SYGVKD. V lost 7 bases, J lost 2 bases, and 18 bases lay in between. CDR3 DNA sequence: TGTGCCATCACCCAATCCGGGACGGATCCCTACGAGCAGTACTTC. Its protein product is CAITQSGTDPYEQYF.

This clonotype occurred many times. The chain joins TRBV7-6 to TRBJ2-7, with 9 bases lining up with TRBD1. The CDR3 contains 13 residues. Per germline, CDR1 SGHVS and CDR2 FNYEAQ. V shed 1 base and J 6 bases; nucleotides not matched to a gene: 1. CDR3 coding DNA: TGTGCCAGCAGCTTAGGGGACAGGGTCGAGCAGTACTTC. It encodes CASSLGDRVEQYF.

Ten or more counts support this clonotype. The V call is TRBV5-1, the J call TRBJ1-3; D possibly corresponds to TRBD1 (5 bases). Between the trimmed V and J ends, which lost 3 bases and 0 bases, there was a span of 13 bases. Germline V CDR1 and CDR2: SGHRS, YFSETQ. CDR3 size: 16 residues. This CDR3 is CASSSQTASSGNTIYF. The DNA for the CDR3 is TGCGCCAGCAGCTCACAGACAGCATCCTCTGGAAACACCATATATTTT.

In its sample, this clonotype was seen many times. V and J are TRBV12-3 or TRBV12-4 and TRBJ1-5; 9 bases line up with TRBD1. J gave up 6 bases and V 5 bases, and 11 bases lay outside the gene matches. The CDR3 contains 16 residues. This CDR3 is CASSLDTGGAGQPQHF. The DNA for the CDR3 is TGTGCCAGCAGTCTCGACACAGGGGGCGCCGGTCAGCCCCAGCATTTT.

This chain connects TRBV5-5 to TRBJ2-3; 10 bases are shared with TRBD1. The trim removed 4 bases at V and 3 bases at J, leaving 5 bases unmatched. This CDR3 is 15 amino acids long. Germline CDR1 and CDR2: SGHKS and YYEKEE (reference sequence). The CDR3: CASSRPGQGTDTQYF. The CDR3, as DNA: TGTGCCAGCAGCAGGCCGGGACAGGGGACAGATACGCAGTATTTT.

The V call is TRBV5-1, the J call TRBJ1-4; D gene unclear. This CDR3 spans 14 amino acids. Trimming stripped 0 bases from V and 0 bases from J, with 3 bases between. Germline V gene sequence: CDR1 SGHRS, CDR2 YFSETQ. The CDR3 coding sequence is TGCGCCAGCAGCTTGGGATCAACTAATGAAAAACTGTTTTTT. Amino acids: CASSLGSTNEKLFF.

In this sample, this clonotype turned up many times. The chain joins TRBV12-3 or TRBV12-4 to TRBJ1-1, with D unresolved. This CDR3 contains 12 residues. Between the trimmed V and J ends, which lost 5 bases and 5 bases, there was a span of 9 bases. CDR3: CASSPQRTEAFF. The CDR3 DNA sequence: TGTGCCAGCAGTCCGCAGAGGACTGAAGCTTTCTTT.

This clonotype came up many times. The gene calls are TRBV2 and TRBJ1-5, with TRBD1 matching over 7 bases. Looked up from germline, CDR1 is SNHLY and CDR2 is FYNNEI. The CDR3 extends over 18 amino acids. V lost 5 bases, J lost 0 bases, and 13 bases stayed unmatched. The CDR3 reads CASSHPRDRYHSNQPQHF. CDR3 DNA: TGTGCCAGCAGTCACCCTAGGGACAGATACCATAGCAATCAGCCCCAGCATTTT.

The chain has TRBV29-1 and TRBJ1-1; 8 nucleotides align to TRBD1. V was pared by 5 bases and J by 1 base, with 6 bases of the junction left unmatched. Germline CDR1 reads SQVTM; CDR2 reads ANQGSEA. The CDR3 has 14 residues. CDR3 DNA sequence: TGCAGCGTTCACTCAGGGGGCGCGAACACTGAAGCTTTCTTT. As protein: CSVHSGGANTEAFF.

Only a few counts were recorded for this clonotype. The J gene is TRBJ1-4, the V gene TRBV12-3 or TRBV12-4; perhaps TRBD1 as D (6 bases). The CDR3 runs 18 residues. Trimming removed 3 bases from V and 8 bases from J, with 25 bases in between. The CDR3 DNA reads TGTGCCAGCAGTTTCGCGAAAGGGAAAGACGGGGGGCCCGAAAAACTGTTTTTT. This gives the protein CASSFAKGKDGGPEKLFF.

This clonotype turned up a few times. This rearrangement joins TRBV2 to TRBJ2-7, with no clear D. The CDR3 consists of 13 residues. Between the trimmed V and J ends, which lost 6 bases and 6 bases, there was a span of 15 bases. Germline lookup yields CDR1 SNHLY and CDR2 FYNNEI. The DNA for the CDR3 is TGTGCCAGCAGCCCCACGTGGGTTTCCGAGCAGTACTTC. Translated, it gives CASSPTWVSEQYF.

Comments on this clonotype: Just one base apart from a much larger clone, this may be a read error. The chain recombines TRBV29-1 with TRBJ2-3; 7 positions agree with TRBD1. Germline CDR1 and CDR2: SQVTM and ANQGSEA. The J segment lost 9 bases and the V segment lost 5 bases, leaving 8 bases of the junction unmatched. This CDR3 has 12 residues. The CDR3 protein is CSVRIQGVTQYF. The DNA of the CDR3 is TGCAGCGTTAGGATCCAGGGGGTGACGCAGTATTTT.

In this sample, this clonotype turned up a few times. The chain combines TRBV5-1 with TRBJ2-5; D is unresolved. CDR1 is SGHRS and CDR2 is YFSETQ in the germline V gene. The CDR3 totals 14 residues. V dropped 4 bases and J dropped 3 bases, with 13 bases sitting between them. This CDR3 reads CASSPGGEKETQYF. As DNA, the CDR3 is TGCGCCAGCAGCCCCGGCGGTGAGAAAGAGACCCAGTACTTC.

This clonotype was counted many times. The chain links TRBV19 to TRBJ1-3; maybe TRBD1 (5 bases). V shed 10 bases and J shed 2 bases, with 6 bases lying between them. Looked up from germline, CDR1 is LNHDA and CDR2 is SQIVND (reference sequence). The CDR3 is made up of 11 amino acids. CDR3 sequence (DNA): TGTGCCACCAGGGCTGGAAACACCATATATTTT. It encodes CATRAGNTIYF.

This chain links TRBV18 with TRBJ2-1, with D perhaps matching TRBD1 (5 bases). The germline V gene has CDR1 KGHSH and CDR2 LQKENI. The CDR3 is 13 residues long. V was cut by 0 bases and J by 10 bases, with 10 bases left in between. CDR3 sequence: CASSPPTVLEQFF. CDR3 DNA: TGTGCCAGCTCACCACCGACAGTCCTCGAGCAGTTCTTC. Together with reference TRBV18 and TRBJ2-1, the CDR3 gives the full variable domain: NAGVMQNPRHLVRRRGQEARLRCSPMKGHSHVYWYRQLPEEGLKFMVYLQKENIIDESGMPKERFSAEFPKEGPSILRIQQVVRGDSAAYFCASSPPTVLEQFFGPGTRLTVL.

CDR3 region: CASSLPGQPNYGYTF. The CDR3 DNA follows: TGCGCCAGCAGCCTACCGGGACAGCCTAACTATGGCTACACCTTC. This chain links TRBV4-1 with TRBJ1-2; 7 bases agree with TRBD1. CDR1 is MGHRA, CDR2 YSYEKL, per germline. V was clipped by 4 bases and J by 0 bases; unmatched bases: 5. The CDR3 length is 15 residues.

This clonotype was observed once. A much larger clone differs by one base, so this may be a read error. The V and J genes are TRBV28 and TRBJ2-1; TRBD2 agrees at 8 bases. Germline-derived CDR1 and CDR2 are MDHEN and SYDVKM. The CDR3 contains 15 residues. CDR3 nucleotide sequence: TGTGCCAGCATACCGGGAGGGCAAAGATACAATAAGCAGTTCTTC. Its protein product is CASIPGGQRYNKQFF.

This clonotype showed up many times. This rearrangement joins TRBV10-3 to TRBJ2-1; no reliable D call. The V gene lost 7 bases and the J gene lost 8 bases, with 9 bases spanning the gap. The CDR3 contains 11 residues. Germline CDR1 reads ENHRY; CDR2 reads SYGVKD. The CDR3 region is CAITGLDEQFF. The CDR3 nucleotides read TGTGCCATCACCGGTCTGGATGAGCAGTTCTTC.

This clonotype was observed many times. The CDR3 nucleotides are TGCGCCAGCAGCTTGGAGTACGAGCAGTACTTC. Protein: CASSLEYEQYF. The rearrangement joins TRBV5-1 to TRBJ2-7; D is ambiguous. The CDR3 runs 11 residues. V shed 0 bases and J shed 4 bases, with 2 bases lying between them. Germline V gene sequence: CDR1 SGHRS, CDR2 YFSETQ. The full variable domain, in which reference TRBV5-1 and TRBJ2-7 provide the parts outside the CDR3, is KAGVTQTPRYLIKTRGQQVTLSCSPISGHRSVSWYQQTPGQGLQFLFEYFSETQRNKGNFPGRFSGRQFSNSRSEMNVSTLELGDSALYLCASSLEYEQYFGPGTRLTVT.

This clonotype came up a few times. This sequence joins TRBV2 and TRBJ2-3, with a tentative D call TRBD1 (6 bases). V lost 1 base to trimming and J lost 1 base, with 9 bases between them. The CDR3 runs 15 residues. Germline V CDR1 and CDR2: SNHLY, FYNNEI. CDR3 sequence (DNA): TGTGCCAGCAGTGAAGTGGGGGCCCGCACAGATACGCAGTATTTT. Translation gives CASSEVGARTDTQYF.

This clonotype was seen more than once but under ten times. The chain uses TRBV20-1 and TRBJ2-2; no clear D gene. CDR3 size: 14 residues. V was trimmed by 6 bases and J by 1 base, leaving 12 bases between them. Germline CDR1 and CDR2: DFQATT and SNEGSKA (reference sequence). The CDR3 protein is CSAQPWGNTGELFF. CDR3 sequence (DNA): TGCAGTGCCCAGCCTTGGGGGAACACCGGGGAGCTGTTTTTT.

The V gene is TRBV4-2, the J gene TRBJ2-2; D unclear. The CDR3 extends over 15 amino acids. Per germline, CDR1 LGHNA and CDR2 YNFKEQ. V gave up 1 base and J gave up 6 bases, with 12 bases separating them. The CDR3 bases are TGTGCCAGCAGCCAAGGGTTAGCTACTGCCGGGGAGCTGTTTTTT. It encodes CASSQGLATAGELFF.

This clonotype was counted ten times or more. The rearrangement uses TRBV5-1 and TRBJ2-7, with 10 bases that match TRBD1. Losses at the gene ends were 4 bases for V and 7 bases for J; bases not matched to a gene: 11. The CDR3 has 15 amino acids. The germline V gene encodes CDR1 SGHRS and CDR2 YFSETQ. The CDR3 loop reads CASSGTGTGAGEQYF. As DNA, the CDR3 is TGCGCCAGCAGCGGGACCGGGACAGGGGCTGGGGAGCAGTACTTC.

This chain connects TRBV7-9 to TRBJ2-1; D call uncertain. There are 13 residues in the CDR3. CDR1 and CDR2 from the germline V gene are SEHNR and FQNEAQ (reference sequence). V lost 7 bases and J lost 7, with 14 bases in between. CDR3 DNA: TGTGCCAGCACCTTTGCCATCGTAAATGAGCAGTTCTTC. This encodes CASTFAIVNEQFF.

Many counts were recorded for this clonotype. The chain is built from TRBV6-5 and TRBJ2-5, with a weak D call TRBD1 (6 bases). The V gene's germline CDR1 is MNHEY and CDR2 SVGAGI. The CDR3 totals 14 residues. V was trimmed by 6 bases and J by 5 bases, leaving 16 bases between them. The CDR3 nucleotides read TGTGCCAGCAGGGACGGGGCAGGGGTCGAGACCCAGTACTTC. This gives the protein CASRDGAGVETQYF.

This chain uses TRBV12-3 or TRBV12-4 with TRBJ1-6; D gene uncertain. The length of the CDR3 is 13 residues. The germline V and J ends were trimmed by 1 base and 4 bases, with 2 bases remaining between them. The CDR3 loop reads CASSLGYNSPLHF. DNA of the CDR3: TGTGCCAGCAGTTTAGGGTATAATTCACCCCTCCACTTT.

This clonotype was recorded at least ten times. This chain connects TRBV7-6 to TRBJ1-1; D perhaps matches TRBD1 (5 bases). Trimming took 5 bases from V and 0 from J, leaving 13 bases between them. CDR3 length: 15 residues. CDR1 is SGHVS and CDR2 is FNYEAQ in the germline V gene. Here the CDR3 DNA reads TGTGCCAGCAGCCGTTGGACGGACATGAACACTGAAGCTTTCTTT. It is translated as CASSRWTDMNTEAFF.

This clonotype was seen many times. The chain couples TRBV7-3 to TRBJ2-2; TRBD2 matches at 8 bases. Germline CDR1 is SGHTA and CDR2 is FQGTGA. V lost 5 bases to trimming and J lost 0 bases; unmatched junction nucleotides: 11. CDR3 length: 18 amino acids. The CDR3 DNA follows: TGTGCCAGCAGCCCCTACGCGGGGGGCCCATCGAACACCGGGGAGCTGTTTTTT. Its translation: CASSPYAGGPSNTGELFF.

This clonotype has at least ten counts. The V and J genes are TRBV18 and TRBJ1-1, with D possibly being TRBD1 (5 bases). This CDR3 has 13 amino acids. The V gene's germline CDR1 is KGHSH and CDR2 LQKENI. V lost 6 bases to trimming and J lost 3 bases, with 11 bases between them. The CDR3 nucleotides read TGTGCCAGCTCTCAGGGTGCGGACACTGAAGCTTTCTTT. It is translated as CASSQGADTEAFF.